The entry below describes one T cell receptor beta chain. The sample belongs to a study of T cells in Graves' hyperthyroidism and ophthalmopathy. Losses at the gene ends were 3 bases for V and 15 bases for J; bases not matched to a gene: 11. Germline CDR1 and CDR2: DFQATT and SNEGSKA (reference sequence). The CDR3 loop spans 13 amino acids. It was RNA transcripts that yielded the amplified TCR beta CDR3 regions. The primer set for the first-round RT-PCR of the TCR CDR3 was HTBI. MiXCR was run by TCRdb on the multiplex PCR reads, yielding one entry per CDR3 protein. This table holds a few hundred thousand distinct CDR3 sequences, about 15% found once.

The gene calls are TRBV20-1 and TRBJ1-4, with 9 bases lining up with TRBD1. The receptor's source is a woman in her twenties or thirties with Graves' hyperthyroidism. Sequences were obtained from blood. The CDR3 region is CSASRDRAELVFF. The DNA for the CDR3 is TGCAGTGCTAGCCGGGACAGGGCCGAATTAGTGTTTTTT.